The 17 T cell receptor beta chains presented below share a single source sample, sequenced in a study of CD8 T cells in Susac syndrome. With random hexamers, reverse transcription was performed on about 0.5 to 1 ug of RNA. TCRdb itself ran the immunoSEQ multiplex PCR reads through MiXCR, one entry per CDR3 protein. Here the sample spans 200,000 to 250,000 distinct CDR3 sequences, roughly 93% being singletons. Sequenced sample: CD4+ T cells from PBMCs. These receptors were obtained from a human donor with Susac syndrome.

V usage is TRBV6-5 and J usage is TRBJ1-1, with 7 bases matching TRBD1. The germline V gene encodes CDR1 MNHEY and CDR2 SVGAGI. The CDR3 extends over 12 amino acids. V dropped 7 bases and J dropped 7; count of bases not matched to a gene: 6. The CDR3 reads CASTQGGREAFF. The CDR3 nucleotides are TGTGCCAGCACTCAGGGGGGCCGTGAAGCTTTCTTT.

The chain carries TRBV20-1 and TRBJ1-1, with D possibly TRBD1 on 5 matching bases. The length of the CDR3 is 16 residues. Per the germline V gene, CDR1 is DFQATT and CDR2 is SNEGSKA (reference sequence). Trimming removed 6 bases at V and 2 bases at J, with 22 bases between. The CDR3: CSADAGPGRGNTEAFF. In DNA, the CDR3 is TGCAGTGCCGACGCTGGTCCCGGGAGGGGTAACACTGAAGCTTTCTTT.

The V gene is TRBV24-1, the J gene TRBJ1-2, with 9 bases lining up with TRBD1. The trim removed 5 bases at V and 5 bases at J, leaving 5 bases unmatched. This CDR3 is 14 amino acids long. Germline V gives CDR1 KGHDR, CDR2 SFDVKD. CDR3 sequence: CATSVQGAGYGYTF. DNA of the CDR3: TGTGCCACCAGTGTACAGGGGGCAGGGTATGGCTACACCTTC.

This chain joins TRBV7-8 and TRBJ2-3; the D gene is possibly TRBD2 (5 bases). Germline CDR1 and CDR2: SGHVS and FQNEAQ. There are 15 residues in the CDR3. Trimming cost V 2 bases and J 6 bases, with 15 bases left between them. CDR3 region: CASSLNVGRGDTQYF. CDR3 DNA: TGTGCCAGCAGCTTAAATGTCGGTCGAGGGGATACGCAGTATTTT.

The CDR3 sequence: CASSEAGTPGQETQYF. CDR3 DNA sequence: TGTGCCAGCAGCGAGGCCGGGACACCGGGTCAGGAGACCCAGTACTTC. V is TRBV6-1 and J is TRBJ2-5; D might be TRBD1 (6 bases). This CDR3 contains 16 residues. CDR1 and CDR2 (germline): MNHNS, SASEGT. The V gene lost 6 bases and the J gene lost 5 bases, with 22 bases spanning the gap.

This sequence joins TRBV30 and TRBJ2-7; D is unclear. The CDR3 sequence is 11 residues long. The germline V gene encodes CDR1 GTSNPN and CDR2 SVGIG (reference sequence). V dropped 5 bases and J dropped 2 bases, with 7 bases sitting between them. CDR3 region: CAWGRTYEQYF. The CDR3 DNA reads TGTGCCTGGGGTCGAACCTACGAGCAGTACTTC.

The genes are TRBV30 and TRBJ2-6; 9 nucleotides agree with TRBD1. The CDR3 is 17 amino acids. Germline V gene data show CDR1 as GTSNPN and CDR2 as SVGIG (reference sequence). With 7 bases clipped from V and 2 bases from J, the junction kept 12 bases outside the gene matches. CDR3 DNA: TGTGCCTCCTCTGATCGTACAGGGGGCGCTGGGGCCAACGTCCTGACTTTC. It translates to CASSDRTGGAGANVLTF.

V gene TRBV29-1 combines with J gene TRBJ2-3, with D perhaps matching TRBD2 (6 bases). This CDR3 is built from 14 residues. CDR1 is SQVTM, CDR2 ANQGSEA, per germline. The ends were cut back, 2 bases at V and 1 base at J, with 10 bases in the middle. CDR3 DNA sequence: TGCAGCGTTGAATCGGGAGCTCGCACAGATACGCAGTATTTT. This sequence encodes CSVESGARTDTQYF.

The chain has TRBV28 and TRBJ2-7, with 9 bases fitting TRBD1. CDR3 length: 15 amino acids. CDR1 is MDHEN and CDR2 is SYDVKM in the germline V gene. V shed 6 bases and J 3 bases; nucleotides not matched to a gene: 9. CDR3 nucleotide sequence: TGTGCCAGCAGCCGTTGGACAGGGGATATCTACGAGCAGTACTTC. It specifies CASSRWTGDIYEQYF.

The count of this clonotype is one. V and J are TRBV6-5 and TRBJ2-5; D possibly corresponds to TRBD1 (5 bases). The germline V gene encodes CDR1 MNHEY and CDR2 SVGAGI. CDR3 size: 15 residues. Trimming left V 2 bases short and J 4 bases short, with 14 bases between. CDR3 protein: CASSYDRTPGETQYF. In DNA, the CDR3 is TGTGCCAGCAGTTACGATCGGACACCGGGAGAGACCCAGTACTTC.

The CDR3 sequence: CASSHRPGRTTDTQYF. Written as DNA, the CDR3 is TGTGCCAGCAGCCACCGGCCGGGACGGACCACAGATACGCAGTATTTT. The chain couples TRBV7-2 to TRBJ2-3; TRBD1 or TRBD2 may be the D gene (5 bases each). Looked up from germline, CDR1 is SGHTA and CDR2 is FQGNSA. The CDR3 length is 16 residues. V gave up 5 bases and J gave up 2 bases, with 17 bases separating them.

The V gene is TRBV30, the J gene TRBJ2-7; 11 nucleotides line up with TRBD1. Per germline, CDR1 GTSNPN and CDR2 SVGIG (reference sequence). V was pared by 1 base and J by 5 bases, with 1 base of the junction left unmatched. CDR3 size: 13 residues. The CDR3 nucleotides are TGTGCCTGGAGTGGGGGACAGGGGGACGAGCAGTACTTC. It encodes CAWSGGQGDEQYF.

The chain employs TRBV12-3 or TRBV12-4 and TRBJ1-2, with 10 nucleotides matching TRBD1. With V trimmed by 5 bases and J by 5 bases, 8 bases remained unmatched. The CDR3 contains 15 residues. Here the CDR3 reads CASSLTGTGEYGYTF. Written as DNA, the CDR3 is TGTGCCAGCAGTCTTACCGGGACAGGGGAATATGGCTACACCTTC.

This clonotype has a handful of counts. At one end the junction does not follow the germline gene, possibly because of a read error. The CDR3 here is CASSRDRGHTDTQYF. The CDR3 nucleotides are TGTGCCAGCAGCCGGGACAGGGGGCATACAGATACCCAGTATTTT. The J gene is TRBJ2-3, the V gene TRBV13; TRBD1 agrees at 12 bases. Germline values: CDR1 PRHDT, CDR2 FYEKMQ (reference sequence). The CDR3 sequence is 15 residues long.

V gene TRBV11-2 combines with J gene TRBJ2-3; 10 nucleotides match TRBD2. This CDR3 region has 15 residues. Unmatched junction bases numbered 1, after V lost 2 bases and J lost 2 bases. Germline V CDR1 and CDR2: SGHAT, FQNNGV. CDR3 loop: CASSLTSGATDTQYF. The DNA for the CDR3 is TGTGCCAGCAGCTTAACTAGCGGGGCCACAGATACGCAGTATTTT.

The V and J genes are TRBV9 and TRBJ1-6, with D unclear. This CDR3 is built from 13 residues. Germline CDR1 is SGDLS and CDR2 is YYNGEE. With 0 bases removed from V and 7 bases from J, the gap between germline ends came to 5 bases. This chain's CDR3 is CASSVDVNSPLHF. The CDR3 coding sequence is TGTGCCAGCAGCGTAGATGTCAATTCACCCCTCCACTTT.

A single count supports this clonotype. V is TRBV29-1 and J is TRBJ2-2, with 12 bases that match TRBD1. The CDR3 is 14 amino acids. Trimming took 7 bases from V and 5 from J; bases not matched to a gene: 5. In germline, CDR1 is SQVTM, CDR2 ANQGSEA. The chain's CDR3 is CSAPGQGATGELFF. The CDR3, as DNA: TGCAGCGCTCCGGGACAGGGGGCAACCGGGGAGCTGTTTTTT.